The 32 T cell receptor beta chains listed next were all sequenced from one sample in a study of blood T cells in healthy people across ages. Primed by a sample-barcoded 5' primer and a J-beta primer mix, a second PCR proceeded for about 7 to 11 cycles. TCRdb reprocessed the 5' RACE reads with MiXCR, giving one entry per CDR3 protein. This sample has hundreds of thousands of distinct CDR3 sequences, with about 61% found just once. Material: blood. All receptors derive from a man in his forties in good health.

J is TRBJ1-5 and V is TRBV27, with D maybe TRBD1 (6 bases). The CDR3 length is 17 residues. The germline V gene has CDR1 MNHEY and CDR2 SMNVEV (reference sequence). V gave up 2 bases and J gave up 5 bases, with 19 bases separating them. The CDR3 loop is CASSLGRGGRRHQPQHF. The CDR3 coding sequence is TGTGCCAGCAGTTTAGGTCGGGGGGGCAGGAGACATCAGCCCCAGCATTTT.

This clonotype has just a few counts. The chain recombines TRBV6-5 with TRBJ2-1; 7 bases match TRBD2. CDR3 length: 17 residues. Per the germline V gene, CDR1 is MNHEY and CDR2 is SVGAGI. V gave up 1 base and J gave up 7 bases; unmatched junction bases: 13. For the CDR3, the DNA is TGTGCCAGCAGTTACTGGCTGGGCGGGAGTAGAGCGAATGAGCAGTTCTTC. This encodes CASSYWLGGSRANEQFF.

This clonotype has just a few counts. The rearrangement joins TRBV7-2 to TRBJ1-2; 8 bases align to TRBD1. The V and J ends lost 5 bases and 4 bases, in that order; junction bases with no gene match: 9. The CDR3 is made up of 15 amino acids. Germline-derived CDR1 and CDR2 are SGHTA and FQGNSA. The CDR3 loop is CASSLRPGTGYGYTF. The DNA of the CDR3 is TGTGCCAGCAGCCTAAGACCGGGGACAGGCTATGGCTACACCTTC.

This clonotype was found a few times. The chain employs TRBV7-2 and TRBJ2-1; D remains ambiguous. The CDR3 runs to 14 residues. V was cut by 5 bases and J by 3 bases, with 11 bases left in between. Germline V gene data show CDR1 as SGHTA and CDR2 as FQGNSA. The DNA for the CDR3 is TGTGCCAGCAGCCCCCCTCCCAACTACAATGAGCAGTTCTTC. Its protein product is CASSPPPNYNEQFF.

This clonotype was observed a few times. J is TRBJ2-1 and V is TRBV28; D uncertain. The CDR3 spans 14 residues. The V end was cut by 5 bases, the J end by 5 bases, with 13 bases between. Per the germline V gene, CDR1 is MDHEN and CDR2 is SYDVKM. In nucleotides, the CDR3 is TGTGCCAGCAGTCTAAGGATCCTCGACAATGAGCAGTTCTTC. It translates to CASSLRILDNEQFF. The variable domain in full, with the rest retrieved from reference TRBV28 and TRBJ2-1, is DVKVTQSSRYLVKRTGEKVFLECVQDMDHENMFWYRQDPGLGLRLIYFSYDVKMKEKGDIPEGYSVSREKKERFSLILESASTNQTSMYLCASSLRILDNEQFFGPGTRLTVL.

CDR3 bases: TGTGCCAGCAGCCCGTGGGACAATGAGCAGTTCTTC. Its protein is CASSPWDNEQFF. This sequence joins TRBV14 and TRBJ2-1; D gene unclear. The CDR3 spans 12 residues. V was trimmed by 4 bases and J by 5 bases, leaving 6 bases between them. The germline V gene has CDR1 SGHDN and CDR2 FVKESK.

This clonotype was found a few times. The chain combines TRBV27 with TRBJ2-1; perhaps TRBD2 as D (7 bases). Trimming removed 6 bases at V and 8 bases at J, with 17 bases between. Germline V gives CDR1 MNHEY, CDR2 SMNVEV (reference sequence). The CDR3 length is 14 residues. CDR3 sequence (DNA): TGTGCCAGCAGCTTAAGACAGGCGGGGGATGAGCAGTTCTTC. It translates to CASSLRQAGDEQFF.

The gene calls are TRBV28 and TRBJ1-2; 8 nucleotides agree with TRBD1. The CDR3 has 15 amino acids. The ends lost 6 bases at V and 4 bases at J; junction bases unmatched: 10. Germline V gene lookup returns CDR1 MDHEN and CDR2 SYDVKM. CDR3 sequence reads: CASRQSGTGFYGYTF. The CDR3 nucleotides are TGTGCCAGCAGGCAAAGCGGGACAGGCTTCTATGGCTACACCTTC.

The CDR3 loop is CASSYPPSMGETQYF. The CDR3 region has the DNA TGTGCCAGCAGCTATCCCCCTAGTATGGGAGAGACCCAGTACTTC. This sequence joins TRBV7-9 and TRBJ2-5; D gene unclear. The CDR3 runs to 15 residues. V gave up 4 bases and J gave up 4 bases, with 16 bases separating them. Germline V gene lookup returns CDR1 SEHNR and CDR2 FQNEAQ (reference sequence). Supplemented by reference TRBV7-9 and TRBJ2-5, the full variable domain reads DTGVSQNPRHKITKRGQNVTFRCDPISEHNRLYWYRQTLGQGPEFLTYFQNEAQLEKSRLLSDRFSAERPKGSFSTLEIQRTEQGDSAMYLCASSYPPSMGETQYFGPGTRLLVL.

This clonotype was seen more than once but under ten times. The rearrangement links TRBV9 to TRBJ2-7, with 9 bases fitting TRBD2. The CDR3 consists of 15 residues. The J segment lost 6 bases and the V segment lost 0 bases, leaving 7 bases of the junction unmatched. Germline CDR1 is SGDLS and CDR2 is YYNGEE. The CDR3 DNA sequence: TGTGCCAGCAGCGTAGGGACTAGCGTGGGGTCCGAGCAGTACTTC. Translated: CASSVGTSVGSEQYF.

The chain uses TRBV4-1 and TRBJ2-1; 7 nucleotides align to TRBD1. Germline lookup yields CDR1 MGHRA and CDR2 YSYEKL. The V and J ends lost 0 bases and 6 bases, in that order; junction bases with no gene match: 8. The CDR3 is 16 residues long. CDR3 sequence reads: CASSQEGRGYFNEQFF. Here the CDR3 DNA reads TGCGCCAGCAGCCAAGAGGGCAGGGGGTACTTCAATGAGCAGTTCTTC.

This sequence joins TRBV11-3 and TRBJ1-1; D remains ambiguous. Trimming stripped 1 base from V and 0 bases from J, with 6 bases between. The germline V gene encodes CDR1 SGHNT and CDR2 YENEEA. This CDR3 contains 14 residues. The CDR3: CASSLVVMNTEAFF. The CDR3 nucleotides read TGTGCCAGCAGCTTAGTAGTCATGAACACTGAAGCTTTCTTT.

In this sample, this clonotype turned up many times. The rearrangement joins TRBV12-3 or TRBV12-4 to TRBJ2-5, with D perhaps matching TRBD1 (6 bases). The J call is doubtful: the DNA matches TRBJ2-7 better. The CDR3 runs to 15 residues. Here the CDR3 DNA reads TGTGCCAGCAGTTTAGGCGGGCAGGGGTTGATCGAGCAGTACTTC. It is translated as CASSLGGQGLIEQYF.

The chain links TRBV28 to TRBJ1-4; D call uncertain. CDR1 and CDR2 (germline): MDHEN, SYDVKM. V lost 6 bases and J 3 bases, leaving 14 bases between the germline ends. The CDR3 runs to 15 residues. CDR3 region: CASRTPGAPNEKLFF. CDR3 bases: TGTGCCAGCAGAACTCCGGGAGCACCTAATGAAAAACTGTTTTTT.

This chain connects TRBV24-1 to TRBJ2-5; no reliable D call. With 7 bases removed from V and 1 base from J, the gap between germline ends came to 12 bases. The germline CDR1 and CDR2 sequences are KGHDR and SFDVKD. The CDR3 runs 14 residues. In nucleotides, the CDR3 is TGTGCCACCAGCTCGAGCCTACCCCAAGAGACCCAGTACTTC. As protein: CATSSSLPQETQYF.

The chain combines TRBV5-4 with TRBJ2-6; D remains unclear. This CDR3 spans 17 amino acids. V lost 1 base, J lost 3 bases, and 14 bases lay in between. Germline V CDR1 and CDR2: SGHNT, YYREEE (reference sequence). CDR3 DNA sequence: TGTGCCAGCAGCTTGAGGTCGGCGGCTTTTGGGGCCAACGTCCTGACTTTC. It specifies CASSLRSAAFGANVLTF. The entire variable domain, with the rest obtained from reference TRBV5-4 and TRBJ2-6, is as follows: ETGVTQSPTHLIKTRGQQVTLRCSSQSGHNTVSWYQQALGQGPQFIFQYYREEENGRGNFPPRFSGLQFPNYSSELNVNALELDDSALYLCASSLRSAAFGANVLTFGAGSRLTVL.

The chain has TRBV6-5 and TRBJ1-2; D gene unclear. This CDR3 is built from 16 residues. V lost 6 bases, J lost 3 bases, and 20 bases lay in between. Germline lookup yields CDR1 MNHEY and CDR2 SVGAGI. The CDR3 DNA follows: TGTGCCAGCAGCCCATGGGAAGTAAGGATCTACTATGGCTACACCTTC. Its translation: CASSPWEVRIYYGYTF.

The V gene is TRBV29-1, the J gene TRBJ2-2; D possibly corresponds to TRBD1 (5 bases). V was cut by 4 bases and J by 4 bases, with 10 bases left in between. CDR3 length: 13 residues. The V gene's germline CDR1 is SQVTM and CDR2 ANQGSEA. CDR3 protein: CSVARVGTGELFF. The CDR3 bases are TGCAGCGTTGCCAGGGTAGGCACCGGGGAGCTGTTTTTT.

The DNA for the CDR3 is TGCAGTGCTAGAGATCTTACTGGGACTGGGGGCACAGATACGCAGTATTTT. This translates into CSARDLTGTGGTDTQYF. The V and J genes are TRBV20-1 and TRBJ2-3; a possible D gene is TRBD2 (6 bases). V lost 0 bases, J lost 1 base, and 17 bases lay in between. From germline, CDR1 is DFQATT and CDR2 SNEGSKA (reference sequence). There are 17 residues in the CDR3.

A few counts support this clonotype. This chain uses TRBV10-3 with TRBJ2-7; maybe TRBD2 (5 bases). The CDR3 has 13 amino acids. V gave up 3 bases and J gave up 9 bases, with 15 bases separating them. The V gene's germline CDR1 is ENHRY and CDR2 SYGVKD. CDR3 region: CAISEGYAGGQYF. CDR3 sequence (DNA): TGTGCCATCAGTGAAGGGTACGCCGGAGGGCAGTACTTC.

The chain recombines TRBV29-1 with TRBJ2-3, with 10 bases that match TRBD2. Germline CDR1 is SQVTM and CDR2 is ANQGSEA. V was clipped by 3 bases and J by 2 bases; unmatched bases: 5. The CDR3 contains 15 residues. The DNA for the CDR3 is TGCAGCGTTGATACTAGCGGGGTTCCCACAGATACGCAGTATTTT. Its translation is CSVDTSGVPTDTQYF.

The V call is TRBV28, the J call TRBJ2-5; 11 bases are a match to TRBD1. The germline V gene has CDR1 MDHEN and CDR2 SYDVKM. With 6 bases clipped from V and 5 bases from J, the junction kept 8 bases outside the gene matches. The CDR3 sequence is 15 residues long. DNA of the CDR3: TGTGCCAGCAGCCGGAGGACAGGGGGCATCGAGACCCAGTACTTC. It codes for CASSRRTGGIETQYF.

The chain joins TRBV20-1 to TRBJ1-6; TRBD1 is a possible D gene (5 bases). Germline-derived CDR1 and CDR2 are DFQATT and SNEGSKA (reference sequence). The CDR3 is 14 amino acids. Trimming pared 1 base from V and 7 bases from J, leaving 11 bases between. The CDR3, as DNA: TGCAGTGCTAGAGGAGGGGTAGGAAATTCACCCCTCCACTTT. Amino acids: CSARGGVGNSPLHF.

V gene TRBV6-5 combines with J gene TRBJ2-3; D might be TRBD1 (5 bases). Germline V CDR1 and CDR2: MNHEY, SVGAGI. The CDR3 contains 16 residues. Trimming pared 6 bases from V and 3 bases from J, leaving 19 bases between. The CDR3 region has the DNA TGTGCCAGCAGCCCCGACAGACCCATCGTGACAGATACGCAGTATTTT. Protein: CASSPDRPIVTDTQYF.

This clonotype was detected only a few times. The chain joins TRBV28 to TRBJ1-4; 7 nucleotides match TRBD1. Germline lookup yields CDR1 MDHEN and CDR2 SYDVKM. This CDR3 contains 15 residues. The V and J ends lost 8 bases and 8 bases, in that order; junction bases with no gene match: 14. CDR3 residues: CASSNPGGTREKLFF. The CDR3 coding sequence is TGTGCCAGCTCCAACCCAGGGGGAACTCGAGAAAAACTGTTTTTT.

This clonotype was counted many times. The chain recombines TRBV7-9 with TRBJ1-1; D is perhaps TRBD1 (6 bases). With 4 bases removed from V and 0 bases from J, the gap between germline ends came to 12 bases. Per germline, CDR1 SEHNR and CDR2 FQNEAQ (reference sequence). The CDR3 spans 15 residues. CDR3: CASSSSDRLNTEAFF. CDR3 DNA: TGTGCCAGCAGCTCCTCCGACAGGCTGAACACTGAAGCTTTCTTT.

V is TRBV5-1 and J is TRBJ2-7, with D unclear. V lost 0 bases and J 4 bases, leaving 11 bases between the germline ends. The CDR3 consists of 14 residues. Germline CDR1 reads SGHRS; CDR2 reads YFSETQ. The CDR3, as DNA: TGCGCCAGCAGCTTGGTATCCAGAAATTACGAGCAGTACTTC. It encodes CASSLVSRNYEQYF.

The chain couples TRBV6-5 to TRBJ2-1, with TRBD1 as a possible D gene (6 bases). This CDR3 region has 15 residues. With 4 bases removed from V and 4 bases from J, the gap between germline ends came to 14 bases. CDR1 is MNHEY and CDR2 is SVGAGI in the germline V gene. CDR3 amino acids: CASSFRQVLYNEQFF. CDR3 DNA: TGTGCCAGCAGTTTCCGACAGGTCCTATACAATGAGCAGTTCTTC.

The CDR3 protein is CSVDFSEQFF. DNA for the CDR3: TGCAGCGTTGATTTCTCGGAGCAGTTCTTC. The chain joins TRBV29-1 to TRBJ2-1; no firm D call. Germline CDR1 reads SQVTM; CDR2 reads ANQGSEA. This CDR3 is 10 amino acids long. V lost 3 bases, J lost 10 bases, and 7 bases lay in between.

The chain carries TRBV27 and TRBJ2-3; a possible D gene is TRBD2 (5 bases). V was clipped by 4 bases and J by 3 bases, with 11 bases between them. This CDR3 spans 14 amino acids. Germline assignment: CDR1 MNHEY and CDR2 SMNVEV (reference sequence). Here the CDR3 reads CASSSPGRTDTQYF. In nucleotides, the CDR3 is TGTGCCAGCAGTTCTCCGGGAAGGACAGATACGCAGTATTTT.

This clonotype was seen only once. V usage is TRBV9 and J usage is TRBJ2-3; 12 bases are shared with TRBD2. Germline CDR1 reads SGDLS; CDR2 reads YYNGEE. CDR3 length: 17 amino acids. V was pared by 0 bases and J by 5 bases, with 7 bases of the junction left unmatched. CDR3 nucleotides: TGTGCCAGCAGCGTAGAAGTGACTAGCGGGGGTATAGATACGCAGTATTTT. Its protein is CASSVEVTSGGIDTQYF.

The genes are TRBV29-1 and TRBJ2-1; weak D call: TRBD2 (6 bases). The germline V gene encodes CDR1 SQVTM and CDR2 ANQGSEA. The germline V and J ends were trimmed by 5 bases and 8 bases, with 13 bases remaining between them. The CDR3 spans 12 residues. This chain's CDR3 is CSVPWGGDEQFF. CDR3 nucleotides: TGCAGCGTTCCCTGGGGAGGCGATGAGCAGTTCTTC.